These 19 T cell receptor beta chains were all obtained from the same sample, sequenced in a study of OX40 agonist ivuxolimab in advanced cancers. The repertoire was sequenced with immunoSEQ multiplex PCR; TCRdb's copy has only in-frame clones and lacks some. The repertoire consists of about 13,000 clones, with about two thirds occurring once and the leading ten covering just under 40%. The sequencing here drew on CD4+ or CD8+ T cells sorted from blood, taken in a trial of the OX40 agonist ivuxolimab. Every receptor here comes from an adult with an advanced solid tumor such as melanoma, head and neck, liver or kidney cancer.

The rearrangement uses TRBV27 and TRBJ1-2; D is possibly TRBD1 (5 bases). CDR1 is MNHEY, CDR2 SMNVEV, per germline (reference sequence). V was shortened by 4 bases and J by 6 bases, with 15 bases between the two germline ends. The CDR3 covers 14 residues. The CDR3: CASSSHWGGDGYTF. In nucleotides, the CDR3 is TGTGCCAGCAGTTCCCACTGGGGAGGGGATGGCTACACCTTC.

This clone was counted a few times. The chain joins TRBV7-9 to TRBJ2-7; 7 nucleotides align to TRBD1. The CDR3 spans 13 residues. CDR1 SEHNR and CDR2 FQNEAQ come from the germline V gene (reference sequence). After removal of 8 bases from V and 2 bases from J, the junction contained 6 bases not matched to a gene. The CDR3 loop is CASEDREAYEQYF. Here the CDR3 DNA reads TGTGCCAGCGAAGACAGGGAAGCCTACGAGCAGTACTTC. Complete variable domain (other parts from reference TRBV7-9 and TRBJ2-7): DTGVSQNPRHKITKRGQNVTFRCDPISEHNRLYWYRQTLGQGPEFLTYFQNEAQLEKSRLLSDRFSAERPKGSFSTLEIQRTEQGDSAMYLCASEDREAYEQYFGPGTRLTVT.

This clone was recorded a few times. The chain employs TRBV6-4 and TRBJ2-2, with 8 positions matching TRBD1. The CDR3 is 15 amino acids. CDR1 and CDR2 from the germline V gene are MRHNA and SNTAGT. With V trimmed by 6 bases and J by 2 bases, 5 bases remained unmatched. Written as DNA, the CDR3 is TGTGCCAGCAGCCAAGGACAGGGAAACACCGGGGAGCTGTTTTTT. Translated: CASSQGQGNTGELFF.

The genes are TRBV7-3 and TRBJ1-4, with unresolved D. Trimming removed 7 bases at V and 7 bases at J, with 16 bases between. Germline V gene sequence: CDR1 SGHTA, CDR2 FQGTGA. The CDR3 length is 14 residues. The CDR3 loop reads CASNPGVSAEKLFF. The DNA for the CDR3 is TGTGCCAGCAACCCTGGGGTAAGCGCTGAAAAACTGTTTTTT.

The chain links TRBV29-1 to TRBJ2-5; TRBD1 matches at 8 bases. The assigned J gene may be wrong: the sequence end matches TRBJ2-7 better. CDR1 SQVTM and CDR2 ANQGSEA come from the germline V gene. This CDR3 is built from 12 residues. As DNA, the CDR3 is TGCAGCGTTGGGACAGGGACCTACGAGCAGTACTTC. Translated: CSVGTGTYEQYF.

The chain has TRBV6-6 and TRBJ2-7, with TRBD1 matching over 7 bases. Germline CDR1 MNHNY, CDR2 SVGAGI (reference sequence). This CDR3 spans 13 amino acids. With 6 bases clipped from V and 0 bases from J, the junction kept 2 bases outside the gene matches. CDR3 bases: TGTGCCAGCAGACGGGACAGCTCCTACGAGCAGTACTTC. It yields the protein CASRRDSSYEQYF.

This rearrangement joins TRBV19 to TRBJ2-2, with D tentatively TRBD2 (5 bases). The CDR3 runs to 18 residues. Trimming pared 3 bases from V and 5 bases from J, leaving 22 bases between. Looked up from germline, CDR1 is LNHDA and CDR2 is SQIVND (reference sequence). CDR3 residues: CASSISGPPTWRTGELFF. CDR3 in DNA: TGTGCCAGTAGTATTTCCGGGCCCCCCACTTGGAGGACCGGGGAGCTGTTTTTT.

This clone is categorized as medium-sized. This CDR3 is also generated by other DNA sequences in the sample. The gene calls are TRBV6-4 and TRBJ2-3; D might be TRBD2 (6 bases). Trimming left V 3 bases short and J 0 bases short, with 10 bases between. Germline CDR1 is MRHNA and CDR2 is SNTAGT. CDR3 length: 15 residues. The CDR3, as DNA: TGTGCCAGCAGTGAGGGGAGCGGGAGCACAGATACGCAGTATTTT. Translating it yields CASSEGSGSTDTQYF.

V and J are TRBV28 and TRBJ1-1; D is undetermined. V lost 3 bases to trimming and J lost 3 bases, with 14 bases between them. The CDR3 totals 15 residues. Looked up from germline, CDR1 is MDHEN and CDR2 is SYDVKM. CDR3 loop: CASSFMAGSDTEAFF. CDR3 nucleotides: TGTGCCAGCAGTTTCATGGCCGGGTCTGACACTGAAGCTTTCTTT.

The J gene is TRBJ2-4, the V gene TRBV5-4; TRBD2 matches 8 bases. This CDR3 is 13 amino acids long. V gave up 3 bases and J gave up 5 bases; unmatched junction bases: 1. Per the germline V gene, CDR1 is SGHNT and CDR2 is YYREEE (reference sequence). CDR3 bases: TGTGCCAGCAGCTCGACTAGCGAAAACATTCAGTACTTC. Translated: CASSSTSENIQYF. The whole variable domain, filled in from reference TRBV5-4 and TRBJ2-4, reads ETGVTQSPTHLIKTRGQQVTLRCSSQSGHNTVSWYQQALGQGPQFIFQYYREEENGRGNFPPRFSGLQFPNYSSELNVNALELDDSALYLCASSSTSENIQYFGAGTRLSVL.

The CDR3 spells CASSQVGRFGQPQHF. The CDR3 coding sequence is TGCGCCAGCAGCCAAGTCGGGCGATTCGGGCAGCCCCAGCATTTT. The chain has TRBV4-1 and TRBJ1-5; no definite D call. Germline assignment: CDR1 MGHRA and CDR2 YSYEKL. V was trimmed by 1 base and J by 7 bases, leaving 14 bases between them. The CDR3 spans 15 residues.

The V and J genes are TRBV7-9 and TRBJ1-1; no reliable D call. Germline V lookup: CDR1 SEHNR, CDR2 FQNEAQ (reference sequence). The CDR3 sequence is 11 residues long. Trimming left V 6 bases short and J 6 bases short, with 8 bases between. CDR3 nucleotides: TGTGCCAGCAGGGTCGGCCCTGAAGCTTTCTTT. It encodes CASRVGPEAFF.

V gene TRBV5-4 combines with J gene TRBJ2-2; TRBD2 might be the D (6 bases). The germline V gene has CDR1 SGHNT and CDR2 YYREEE (reference sequence). The CDR3 sequence is 15 residues long. Trimming removed 4 bases at V and 0 bases at J, with 10 bases between. The CDR3 region has the DNA TGTGCCAGCAGCCCGGAGGGCGCGAACACCGGGGAGCTGTTTTTT. This translates into CASSPEGANTGELFF. Based on the CDR3 plus reference TRBV5-4 and TRBJ2-2, the full variable domain is ETGVTQSPTHLIKTRGQQVTLRCSSQSGHNTVSWYQQALGQGPQFIFQYYREEENGRGNFPPRFSGLQFPNYSSELNVNALELDDSALYLCASSPEGANTGELFFGEGSRLTVL.

The chain combines TRBV7-3 with TRBJ2-5; a weak D match, TRBD1 (6 bases). The V and J ends lost 1 base and 5 bases respectively, with 17 bases between them. This CDR3 spans 16 amino acids. CDR1 is SGHTA and CDR2 is FQGTGA in the germline V gene. CDR3 DNA sequence: TGTGCCAGCAGCTTAAATGGCCCAGGGGTCACGGAGACCCAGTACTTC. The encoded protein is CASSLNGPGVTETQYF.

CDR3 sequence reads: CASSYGTRAGELFF. The CDR3 bases are TGTGCCAGCAGTTACGGGACGAGGGCCGGGGAGCTGTTTTTT. The chain recombines TRBV6-5 with TRBJ2-2; the D gene could be TRBD1 or TRBD2 (5 bases each). Germline V lookup: CDR1 MNHEY, CDR2 SVGAGI. V gave up 2 bases and J gave up 6 bases, with 10 bases separating them. CDR3 size: 14 residues.

The chain links TRBV27 to TRBJ2-5; no definite D call. Trimming stripped 6 bases from V and 2 bases from J, with 16 bases between. The CDR3 is made up of 15 amino acids. Germline lookup yields CDR1 MNHEY and CDR2 SMNVEV (reference sequence). CDR3 coding DNA: TGTGCCAGCAGCACCCTTCGTAACGGGCAAGAGACCCAGTACTTC. This translates into CASSTLRNGQETQYF.

This clone was seen just once. The junction differs from germline at one of its ends, possibly a read error. This chain joins TRBV14 and TRBJ1-1; a possible D gene is TRBD1 (6 bases). CDR1 and CDR2 from the germline V gene are SGHDN and FVKESK. The CDR3 extends over 14 amino acids. DNA for the CDR3: TGTGCCAGCAGCCAACAGGGGACGAACGCTGAAGCTTTCTTT. Translating gives CASSQQGTNAEAFF.

This clone was observed once. The chain employs TRBV27 and TRBJ1-2; 7 bases are a match to TRBD1. The germline V gene has CDR1 MNHEY and CDR2 SMNVEV (reference sequence). This CDR3 has 14 residues. V trimming: 3 bases; J trimming: 3 bases; junction bases outside the gene matches: 4. The CDR3 region has the DNA TGTGCCAGCAGTTTTCAGGGGGGGGACTATGGCTACACCTTC. This codes for CASSFQGGDYGYTF.

This clone has only one observation. The rearrangement links TRBV7-9 to TRBJ2-3; D is uncertain. Germline CDR1 reads SEHNR; CDR2 reads FQNEAQ (reference sequence). The CDR3 consists of 14 residues. Trimming took 5 bases from V and 6 from J, leaving 15 bases between them. CDR3 protein: CASSQLRTSDTQYF. For the CDR3, the DNA is TGTGCCAGCAGCCAACTTCGGACCTCTGATACGCAGTATTTT.